This T cell receptor (beta chain) was observed in a study of T cell repertoires in cytomegalovirus infection. The wider study: Recently described HLA-C-restricted plus well-studied HLA-B-restricted CMV epitopes were used. TCR beta signatures that were public indicated CMV infection and matching HLA type. General study findings and limits: Dominating the ex vivo response were HLA-C-restricted CMV-specific TCR beta clonotypes. Identification of carriers of CMV plus the relevant HLA was performed using cumulative public TCR beta family frequency.

TCRdb reanalysed the reads using MiXCR and keeps one entry per CDR3 protein. The repertoire holds tens of thousands of distinct CDR3 sequences, with 20% to 25% as singletons. Only a few counts were recorded for this clonotype. The antigen remains undetermined. The V gene end was trimmed by 10 bases and the J gene end by 1 base; junction bases not matched to a gene: 9. The CDR3 consists of 16 residues. The V gene's germline CDR1 is ENHRY and CDR2 SYGVKD. The material was CD8+ T cells from cultured PBMCs, obtained from culture after CMV antigen stimulation. The sequence derives from a human donor in good health (CMV status not recorded). Some clones in this sample may be carry-over from other donors' samples. The chain joins TRBV10-3 to TRBJ1-5, with TRBD1 matching 11 bases. For the CDR3, the DNA is TGTGCCACGTCCCGGGACAGGGGGATCAGCAATCAGCCCCAGCATTTT. Residues: CATSRDRGISNQPQHF.